This TCR beta chain was obtained from a study of blood T cell repertoires in COVID-19. Study-wide context: Donors in the United States, Italy and Spain gave samples during acute or convalescent COVID-19. Nucleic acid was either cDNA or gDNA, and it came from T cells, B-cell-depleted T cells, or PBMCs.

This clone was found a few times. While infection was still active, Seattle patients were enrolled and then followed longitudinally. Germline loops: CDR1 MGHRA, CDR2 YSYEKL. The ends were cut back, 0 bases at V and 5 bases at J, with 7 bases in the middle. The CDR3 contains 13 residues. Per the original data handling: Amplified reference gene primers provided the basis for estimating nucleated cell counts. TCRdb keeps only in-frame clones here, not all; method: immunoSEQ multiplex PCR. Clone size and V and J calls were adopted from that table, with D and trimming inferred from the DNA. The sample holds 390,000 or so clones, approximately 88% seen once.

The source is a woman aged 30 to 39 with COVID-19, enrolled during active disease. The gene calls are TRBV4-1 and TRBJ1-1; D not resolved. Sequencing was carried out using peripheral blood. The CDR3 is CASSQDPGTEAFF. The CDR3, as DNA: TGCGCCAGCAGCCAAGACCCGGGGACTGAAGCTTTCTTT.